These 17 T cell receptor beta chains came from one sample sequenced in a study of blood T cell repertoires in COVID-19. The data were produced by immunoSEQ multiplex PCR, yet TCRdb's version contains in-frame clones alone and is incomplete. The table shows 95,000 to 150,000 clones, with roughly 77% occurring only once. Sequenced input: peripheral blood. These receptors came from a man between 60 and 75 years old with active or convalescent COVID-19.

This clone was found a few times. V usage is TRBV28 and J usage is TRBJ2-7; TRBD1 might be the D (6 bases). Trimming left V 5 bases short and J 5 bases short, with 16 bases between. CDR1 MDHEN and CDR2 SYDVKM come from the germline V gene. The CDR3 is 14 residues long. CDR3 region: CASSLGGQWDEQYF. For the CDR3, the DNA is TGTGCCAGCAGTCTTGGGGGCCAATGGGACGAGCAGTACTTC.

This clone has only one observation. Here the CDR3 reads CASEREELSYEQYF. The CDR3 nucleotides are TGTGCCAGCGAGCGGGAGGAACTCTCCTACGAGCAGTACTTC. J is TRBJ2-7 and V is TRBV7-9, with TRBD2 matching over 9 bases. The CDR3 length is 14 residues. V shed 8 bases and J 0 bases; nucleotides not matched to a gene: 5. Germline V gene data show CDR1 as SEHNR and CDR2 as FQNEAQ (reference sequence). Supplemented by reference TRBV7-9 and TRBJ2-7, the full variable domain reads DTGVSQNPRHKITKRGQNVTFRCDPISEHNRLYWYRQTLGQGPEFLTYFQNEAQLEKSRLLSDRFSAERPKGSFSTLEIQRTEQGDSAMYLCASEREELSYEQYFGPGTRLTVT.

The gene calls are TRBV5-1 and TRBJ2-7; D gene unclear. The V end lost 0 bases, the J end lost 3 bases, and 7 bases lay between the germline ends. The germline CDR1 and CDR2 sequences are SGHRS and YFSETQ. This CDR3 has 13 residues. The CDR3 DNA reads TGCGCCAGCAGCTTGGGCGCTGGCTACGAGCAGTACTTC. Translation: CASSLGAGYEQYF.

In this sample, this clone turned up a few times. This chain links TRBV7-6 with TRBJ1-1; 10 bases are a match to TRBD1. CDR1 is SGHVS and CDR2 is FNYEAQ in the germline V gene. CDR3 length: 13 residues. V lost 4 bases, J lost 7 bases, and 3 bases stayed unmatched. The DNA of the CDR3 is TGTGCCAGCAGCTCCGGACAGGGGGTTGAAGCTTTCTTT. It yields the protein CASSSGQGVEAFF.

The genes are TRBV4-2 and TRBJ2-7, with 11 bases aligning to TRBD2. V gave up 0 bases and J gave up 1 base; unmatched junction bases: 8. The V gene's germline CDR1 is LGHNA and CDR2 YNFKEQ. The CDR3 has 18 amino acids. CDR3 residues: CASSQDLAGGQTSYEQYF. For the CDR3, the DNA is TGTGCCAGCAGCCAAGACCTAGCGGGAGGCCAAACTTCCTACGAGCAGTACTTC.

V gene TRBV5-4 combines with J gene TRBJ1-3, with 9 bases aligning to TRBD1. Germline V gives CDR1 SGHNT, CDR2 YYREEE (reference sequence). Trimming removed 4 bases from V and 4 bases from J; junction bases left unmatched: 6. The CDR3 sequence is 15 residues long. CDR3 amino acids: CASSPGTGFGNTIYF. The CDR3 bases are TGTGCCAGCAGCCCTGGGACAGGGTTCGGAAACACCATATATTTT.

The V gene is TRBV4-2, the J gene TRBJ2-2, with TRBD1 matching 8 bases. CDR3 size: 18 residues. The V segment lost 2 bases and the J segment 3 bases; nucleotides outside the gene matches: 11. Germline lookup yields CDR1 LGHNA and CDR2 YNFKEQ. CDR3: CASSQRTFDRGDTGELFF. The CDR3 DNA follows: TGTGCCAGCAGCCAACGAACTTTTGACAGGGGAGACACCGGGGAGCTGTTTTTT.

J is TRBJ2-3 and V is TRBV7-9; tentatively, D is TRBD2 (5 bases). The CDR3 spans 13 residues. Trimming removed 3 bases at V and 3 bases at J, with 7 bases between. The germline V gene has CDR1 SEHNR and CDR2 FQNEAQ (reference sequence). The CDR3 protein is CASSFQRTDTQYF. In nucleotides, the CDR3 is TGTGCCAGCAGCTTCCAGCGGACAGATACGCAGTATTTT.

This sequence joins TRBV5-1 and TRBJ1-2; 7 bases line up with TRBD1. Germline CDR1 and CDR2: SGHRS and YFSETQ. Germline trimming cut 1 base from V and 7 bases from J; bases unmatched to any gene: 4. The CDR3 extends over 13 amino acids. CDR3 sequence reads: CASSLKGGGGYTF. The CDR3 DNA reads as TGCGCCAGCAGCTTGAAAGGGGGCGGTGGCTACACCTTC.

The chain has TRBV12-5 and TRBJ2-1, with 10 bases fitting TRBD2. CDR1 is LGHNT, CDR2 FRNRAP, per germline. The CDR3 consists of 15 residues. The trim removed 7 bases at V and 2 bases at J, leaving 5 bases unmatched. CDR3 sequence reads: CASAPAGGPYNEQFF. CDR3 nucleotides: TGTGCTAGTGCTCCAGCGGGAGGGCCCTACAATGAGCAGTTCTTC.

The chain is built from TRBV7-6 and TRBJ2-7; 9 nucleotides align to TRBD1. V lost 5 bases and J lost 4; bases outside the gene matches: 9. In germline, CDR1 is SGHVS, CDR2 FNYEAQ. The CDR3 is 15 amino acids. CDR3 in amino acids: CASSPQAGQGYEQYF. Here the CDR3 DNA reads TGTGCCAGCAGCCCCCAAGCGGGACAGGGTTACGAGCAGTACTTC.

V and J are TRBV19 and TRBJ2-1; TRBD1 might be the D (6 bases). Trimming shortened V by 1 base and J by 9 bases, and 10 bases separated the two germline ends. Germline assignment: CDR1 LNHDA and CDR2 SQIVND (reference sequence). The CDR3 consists of 13 residues. CDR3 bases: TGTGCCAGTAGTATAGTTGGGGGCTCTGAGCAGTTCTTC. Its translation is CASSIVGGSEQFF.

J is TRBJ2-7 and V is TRBV30, with D hard to call. Trimming took 1 base from V and 4 from J, leaving 11 bases between them. Germline V gene sequence: CDR1 GTSNPN, CDR2 SVGIG (reference sequence). The CDR3 has 13 amino acids. This CDR3 is CAWSEVASYEQYF. In DNA form, the CDR3 reads TGTGCCTGGAGTGAAGTAGCCTCGTACGAGCAGTACTTC.

This clone was seen more than once but under ten times. The V and J genes are TRBV5-4 and TRBJ1-5; D is ambiguous. The germline V gene has CDR1 SGHNT and CDR2 YYREEE (reference sequence). Trimming removed 2 bases from V and 0 bases from J, with 9 bases in between. This CDR3 comprises 15 residues. CDR3: CASSFGRDSNQPQHF. CDR3 sequence (DNA): TGTGCCAGCAGCTTCGGACGGGATAGCAATCAGCCCCAGCATTTT.

The chain is built from TRBV6-7 and TRBJ2-3; no reliable D call. TRBV6-7 is flagged as an ORF with uncertain function. Trimming stripped 7 bases from V and 6 bases from J, with 17 bases between. The CDR3 contains 14 residues. CDR3 in amino acids: CASTNNLPWDTQYF. CDR3 sequence (DNA): TGTGCCAGCACCAACAATCTCCCTTGGGATACGCAGTATTTT.

This clone was counted only a few times. This chain joins TRBV7-2 and TRBJ1-1; no reliable D call. The CDR3 length is 14 residues. Trimming shortened V by 4 bases and J by 0 bases, and 9 bases separated the two germline ends. The V gene's germline CDR1 is SGHTA and CDR2 FQGNSA. The CDR3, as DNA: TGTGCCAGCAGCTCCGAGGGCTTGAACACTGAAGCTTTCTTT. Its translation: CASSSEGLNTEAFF.

V usage is TRBV4-3 and J usage is TRBJ2-7; TRBD1 matches 7 bases. Germline lookup yields CDR1 LGHNA and CDR2 YSLEER. This CDR3 region has 15 residues. The J segment lost 0 bases and the V segment lost 3 bases, leaving 5 bases of the junction unmatched. The CDR3, as DNA: TGCGCCAGCAGCCACAACACAGGGGCCTCCTACGAGCAGTACTTC. Translating it yields CASSHNTGASYEQYF.